A single TCR beta chain is shown here with its context. Only in-frame clones appear in the TCRdb table, and some are missing; sequencing was by immunoSEQ multiplex PCR. The table records about 180,000 clones, roughly 85% of them present only once. The V gene lost 4 bases and the J gene lost 12 bases, with 11 bases spanning the gap. The CDR3 covers 11 residues. Germline assignment: CDR1 SGHDT and CDR2 YYEEEE. This sample is part of a study of blood T cell repertoires in COVID-19. The rearrangement links TRBV5-6 to TRBJ2-1, with D perhaps TRBD2 (6 bases). The specimen sequenced was peripheral blood. The TCR comes from a human donor with active or convalescent COVID-19. The donor label of this sample is uncertain. DNA of the CDR3: TGTGCCAGCAGCCGATCGGGGGTGCAGTTCTTC. This translates into CASSRSGVQFF.